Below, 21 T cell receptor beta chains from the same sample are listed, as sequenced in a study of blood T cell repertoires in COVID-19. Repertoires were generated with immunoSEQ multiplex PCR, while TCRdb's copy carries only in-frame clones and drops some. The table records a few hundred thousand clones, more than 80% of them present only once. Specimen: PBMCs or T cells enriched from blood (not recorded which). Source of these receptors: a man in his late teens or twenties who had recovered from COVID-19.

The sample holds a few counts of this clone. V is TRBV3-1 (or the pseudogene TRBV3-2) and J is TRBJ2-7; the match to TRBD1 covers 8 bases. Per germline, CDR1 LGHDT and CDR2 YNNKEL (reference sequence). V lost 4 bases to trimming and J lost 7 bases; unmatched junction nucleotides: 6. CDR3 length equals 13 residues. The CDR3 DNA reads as TGTGCCAGCAGCCTCTGGACAGGGCAGGAGCAGTACTTC. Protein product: CASSLWTGQEQYF.

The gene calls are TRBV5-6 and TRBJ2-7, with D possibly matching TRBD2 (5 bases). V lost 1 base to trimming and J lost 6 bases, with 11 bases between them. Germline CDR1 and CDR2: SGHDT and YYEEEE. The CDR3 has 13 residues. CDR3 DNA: TGTGCCAGCAGCTTGCTCGGGCGGGCCGAGCAGTACTTC. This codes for CASSLLGRAEQYF.

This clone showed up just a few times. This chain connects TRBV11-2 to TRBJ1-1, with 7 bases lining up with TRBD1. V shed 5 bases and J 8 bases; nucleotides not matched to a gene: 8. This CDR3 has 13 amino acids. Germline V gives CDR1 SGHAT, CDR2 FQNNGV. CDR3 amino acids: CASSPEGGAEAFF. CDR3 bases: TGTGCCAGCAGCCCGGAAGGGGGCGCAGAAGCTTTCTTT. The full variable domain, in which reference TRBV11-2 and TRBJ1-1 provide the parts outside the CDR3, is EAGVAQSPRYKIIEKRQSVAFWCNPISGHATLYWYQQILGQGPKLLIQFQNNGVVDDSQLPKDRFSAERLKGVDSTLKIQPAKLEDSAVYLCASSPEGGAEAFFGQGTRLTVV.

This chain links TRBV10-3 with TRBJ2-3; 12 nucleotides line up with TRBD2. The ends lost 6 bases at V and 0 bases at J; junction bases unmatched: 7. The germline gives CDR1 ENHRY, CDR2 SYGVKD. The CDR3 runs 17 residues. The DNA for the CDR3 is TGTGCCATCAGAACCGGGACTAGCGGGCCTAGCACAGATACGCAGTATTTT. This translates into CAIRTGTSGPSTDTQYF.

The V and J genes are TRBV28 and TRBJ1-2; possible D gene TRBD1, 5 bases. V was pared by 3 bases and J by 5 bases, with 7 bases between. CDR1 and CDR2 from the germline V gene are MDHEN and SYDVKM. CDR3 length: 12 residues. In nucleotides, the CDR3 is TGTGCCAGCAGTTTGGACAATTATGGCTACACCTTC. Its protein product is CASSLDNYGYTF.

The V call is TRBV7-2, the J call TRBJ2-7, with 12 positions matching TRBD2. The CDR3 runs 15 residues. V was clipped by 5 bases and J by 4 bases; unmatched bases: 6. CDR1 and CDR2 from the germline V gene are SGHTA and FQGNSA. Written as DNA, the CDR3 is TGTGCCAGCAGCAAGCTAGCGGGGGGGCTGTACGAGCAGTACTTC. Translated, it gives CASSKLAGGLYEQYF.

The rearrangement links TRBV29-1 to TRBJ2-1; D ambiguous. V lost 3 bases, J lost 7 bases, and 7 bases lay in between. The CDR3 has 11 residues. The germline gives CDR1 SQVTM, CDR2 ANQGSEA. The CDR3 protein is CSVDKTNEQFF. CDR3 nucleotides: TGCAGCGTTGATAAGACTAATGAGCAGTTCTTC.

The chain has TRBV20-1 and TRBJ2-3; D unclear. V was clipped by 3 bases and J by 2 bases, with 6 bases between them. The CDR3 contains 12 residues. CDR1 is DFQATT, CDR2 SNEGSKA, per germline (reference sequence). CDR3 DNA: TGCAGTGCTAGTCTGGCCACAGATACGCAGTATTTT. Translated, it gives CSASLATDTQYF.

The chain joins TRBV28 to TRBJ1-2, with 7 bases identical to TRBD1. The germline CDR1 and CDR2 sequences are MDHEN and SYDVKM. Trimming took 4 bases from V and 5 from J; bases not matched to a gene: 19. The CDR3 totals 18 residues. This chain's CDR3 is CASSSWVGGTEAQYGYTF. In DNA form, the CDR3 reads TGTGCCAGCAGTTCCTGGGTGGGCGGGACAGAAGCTCAATATGGCTACACCTTC.

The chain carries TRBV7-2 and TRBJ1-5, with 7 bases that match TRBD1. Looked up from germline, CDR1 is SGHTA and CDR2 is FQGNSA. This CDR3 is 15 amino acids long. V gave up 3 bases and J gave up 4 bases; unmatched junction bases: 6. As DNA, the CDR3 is TGTGCCAGCAGCTTGGGGGACAGTCGGAATCAGCCCCAGCATTTT. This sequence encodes CASSLGDSRNQPQHF.

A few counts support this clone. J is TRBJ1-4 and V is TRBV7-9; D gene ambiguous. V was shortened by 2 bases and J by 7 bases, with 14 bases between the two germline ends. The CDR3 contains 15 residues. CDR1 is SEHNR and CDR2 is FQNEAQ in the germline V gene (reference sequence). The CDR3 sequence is CASSLLPASGEKLFF. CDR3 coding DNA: TGTGCCAGCAGCTTACTTCCGGCCTCGGGTGAAAAACTGTTTTTT.

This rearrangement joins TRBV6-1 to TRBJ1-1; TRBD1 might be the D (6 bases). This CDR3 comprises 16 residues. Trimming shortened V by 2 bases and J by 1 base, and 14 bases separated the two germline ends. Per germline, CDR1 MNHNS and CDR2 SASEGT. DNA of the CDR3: TGTGCCAGCAGTGAATCCTGGACAGTGGGGAACACTGAAGCTTTCTTT. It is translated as CASSESWTVGNTEAFF.

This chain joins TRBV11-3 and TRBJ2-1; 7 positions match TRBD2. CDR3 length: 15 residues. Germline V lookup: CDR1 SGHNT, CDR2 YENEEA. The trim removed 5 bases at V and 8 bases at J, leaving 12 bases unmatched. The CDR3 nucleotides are TGTGCCAGCAGCCTTAGCGGGCGCCCTGGGGATGAGCAGTTCTTC. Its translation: CASSLSGRPGDEQFF.

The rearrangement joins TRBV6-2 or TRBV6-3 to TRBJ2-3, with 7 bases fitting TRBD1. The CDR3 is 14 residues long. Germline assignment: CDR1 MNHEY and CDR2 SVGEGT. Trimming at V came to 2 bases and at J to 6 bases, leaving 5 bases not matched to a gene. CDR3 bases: TGTGCCAGCAGTTACGGACAGGCGGGCGATACGCAGTATTTT. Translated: CASSYGQAGDTQYF.

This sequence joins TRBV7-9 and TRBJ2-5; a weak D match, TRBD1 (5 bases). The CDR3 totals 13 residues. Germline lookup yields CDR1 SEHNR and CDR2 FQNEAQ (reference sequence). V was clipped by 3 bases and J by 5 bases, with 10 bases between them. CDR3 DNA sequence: TGTGCCAGCAGCTTCCCAGGGCGGGAGACCCAGTACTTC. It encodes CASSFPGRETQYF.

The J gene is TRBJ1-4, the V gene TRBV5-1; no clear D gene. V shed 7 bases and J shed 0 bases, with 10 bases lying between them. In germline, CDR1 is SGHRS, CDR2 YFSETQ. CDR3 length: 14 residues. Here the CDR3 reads CASCPQTTNEKLFF. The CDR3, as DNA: TGCGCCAGCTGCCCCCAGACAACTAATGAAAAACTGTTTTTT. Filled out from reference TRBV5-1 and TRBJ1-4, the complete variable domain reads KAGVTQTPRYLIKTRGQQVTLSCSPISGHRSVSWYQQTPGQGLQFLFEYFSETQRNKGNFPGRFSGRQFSNSRSEMNVSTLELGDSALYLCASCPQTTNEKLFFGSGTQLSVL.

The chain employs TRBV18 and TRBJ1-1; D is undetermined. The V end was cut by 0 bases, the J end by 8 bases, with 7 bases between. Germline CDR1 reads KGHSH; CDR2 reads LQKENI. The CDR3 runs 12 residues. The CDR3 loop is CASSPPGREAFF. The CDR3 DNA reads TGTGCCAGCTCACCACCGGGGAGGGAAGCTTTCTTT.

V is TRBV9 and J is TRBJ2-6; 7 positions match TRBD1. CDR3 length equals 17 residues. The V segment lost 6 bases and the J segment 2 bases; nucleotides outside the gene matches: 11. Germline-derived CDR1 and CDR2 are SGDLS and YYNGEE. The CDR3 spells CASNLLGGYPGANVLTF. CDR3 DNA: TGTGCCAGCAACCTATTAGGGGGCTACCCTGGGGCCAACGTCCTGACTTTC.

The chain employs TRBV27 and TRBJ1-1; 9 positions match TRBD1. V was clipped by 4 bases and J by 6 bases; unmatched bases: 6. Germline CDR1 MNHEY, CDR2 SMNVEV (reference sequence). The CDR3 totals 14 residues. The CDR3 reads CASSYTGTGSEAFF. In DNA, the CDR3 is TGTGCCAGCAGTTATACCGGGACAGGGTCTGAAGCTTTCTTT.

For the CDR3, the DNA is TGTGCCAGCAGCCCGTGGGCGCGACTAGCGGGAGACGAGCAGTACTTC. Residues: CASSPWARLAGDEQYF. The chain couples TRBV7-2 to TRBJ2-7; 12 positions agree with TRBD2. CDR1 and CDR2 (germline): SGHTA, FQGNSA. Trimming took 5 bases from V and 5 from J; bases not matched to a gene: 10. CDR3 length: 16 amino acids.

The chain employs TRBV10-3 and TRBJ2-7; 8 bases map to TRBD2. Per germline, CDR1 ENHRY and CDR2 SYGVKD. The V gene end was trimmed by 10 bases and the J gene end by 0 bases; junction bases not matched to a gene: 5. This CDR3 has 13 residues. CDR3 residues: CATQTSGSYEQYF. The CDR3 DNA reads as TGTGCCACACAAACTAGCGGCTCCTACGAGCAGTACTTC.